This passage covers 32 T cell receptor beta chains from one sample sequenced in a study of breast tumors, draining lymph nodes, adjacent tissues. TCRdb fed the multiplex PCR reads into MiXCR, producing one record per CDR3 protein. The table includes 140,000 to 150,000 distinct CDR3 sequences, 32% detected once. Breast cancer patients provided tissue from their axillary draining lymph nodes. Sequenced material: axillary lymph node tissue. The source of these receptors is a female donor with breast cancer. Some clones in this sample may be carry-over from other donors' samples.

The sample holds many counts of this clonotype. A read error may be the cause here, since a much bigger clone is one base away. The CDR3 sequence: CASSLDGLAQETQHF. The DNA for the CDR3 is TGTGCCAGCAGCTTAGATGGGCTAGCGCAAGAGACCCAGCACTTC. This chain connects TRBV7-9 to TRBJ2-5, with D perhaps TRBD2 (6 bases). The CDR3 spans 15 residues. Per germline, CDR1 SEHNR and CDR2 FQNEAQ (reference sequence).

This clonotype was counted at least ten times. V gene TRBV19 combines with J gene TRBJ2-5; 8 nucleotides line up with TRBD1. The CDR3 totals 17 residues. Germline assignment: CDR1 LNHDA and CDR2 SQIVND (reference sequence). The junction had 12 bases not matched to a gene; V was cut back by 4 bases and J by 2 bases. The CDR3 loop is CASSTGQGPGSQETQYF. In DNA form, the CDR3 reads TGTGCCAGTAGTACTGGACAGGGTCCGGGATCACAAGAGACCCAGTACTTC.

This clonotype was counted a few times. The CDR3 reads CASSLDGSDTEAFF. The CDR3 region has the DNA TGCGCCAGCAGCTTGGACGGGTCAGACACTGAAGCTTTCTTT. The chain is built from TRBV5-1 and TRBJ1-1; no clear D gene. V shed 0 bases and J shed 3 bases, with 9 bases lying between them. This CDR3 contains 14 residues. CDR1 and CDR2 from the germline V gene are SGHRS and YFSETQ.

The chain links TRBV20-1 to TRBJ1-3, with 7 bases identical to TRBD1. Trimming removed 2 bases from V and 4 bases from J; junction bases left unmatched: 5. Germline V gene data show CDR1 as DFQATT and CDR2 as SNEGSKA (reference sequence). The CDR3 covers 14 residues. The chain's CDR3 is CSARTGADGNTIYF. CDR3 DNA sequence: TGCAGTGCTAGAACAGGGGCGGACGGAAACACCATATATTTT.

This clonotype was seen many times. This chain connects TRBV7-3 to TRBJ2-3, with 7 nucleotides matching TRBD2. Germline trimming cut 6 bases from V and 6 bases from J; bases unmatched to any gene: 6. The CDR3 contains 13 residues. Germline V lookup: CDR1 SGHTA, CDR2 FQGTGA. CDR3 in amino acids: CASSREGSDTQYF. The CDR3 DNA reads TGTGCCAGCAGTAGGGAGGGATCGGATACGCAGTATTTT.

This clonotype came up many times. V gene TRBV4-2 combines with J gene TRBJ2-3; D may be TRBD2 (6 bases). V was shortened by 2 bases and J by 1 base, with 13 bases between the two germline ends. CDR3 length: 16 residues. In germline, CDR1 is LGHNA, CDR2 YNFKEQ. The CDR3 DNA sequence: TGTGCCAGCAGCCAACCGGGACTCCAGGGCACAGATACGCAGTATTTT. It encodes CASSQPGLQGTDTQYF.

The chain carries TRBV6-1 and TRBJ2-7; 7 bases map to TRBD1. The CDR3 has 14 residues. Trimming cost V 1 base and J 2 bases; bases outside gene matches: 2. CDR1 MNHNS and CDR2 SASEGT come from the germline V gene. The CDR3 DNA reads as TGTGCCAGCAGTGAAGTCGGGACAGCCTACGAGCAGTACTTC. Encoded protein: CASSEVGTAYEQYF.

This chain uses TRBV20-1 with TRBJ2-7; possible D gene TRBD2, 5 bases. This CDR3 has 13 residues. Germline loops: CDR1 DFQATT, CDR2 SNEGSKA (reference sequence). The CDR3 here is CRSQEGLTYEQYV. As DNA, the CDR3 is TGCAGATCTCAAGAGGGCCTAACCTACGAGCAGTACGTC.

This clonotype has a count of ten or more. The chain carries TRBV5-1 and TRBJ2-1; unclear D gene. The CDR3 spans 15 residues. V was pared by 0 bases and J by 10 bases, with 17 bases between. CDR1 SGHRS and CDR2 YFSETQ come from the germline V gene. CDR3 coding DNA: TGCGCCAGCAGCTTGGCGTCCGGGTTAACGAGAGAGCAGTTCTTC. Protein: CASSLASGLTREQFF.

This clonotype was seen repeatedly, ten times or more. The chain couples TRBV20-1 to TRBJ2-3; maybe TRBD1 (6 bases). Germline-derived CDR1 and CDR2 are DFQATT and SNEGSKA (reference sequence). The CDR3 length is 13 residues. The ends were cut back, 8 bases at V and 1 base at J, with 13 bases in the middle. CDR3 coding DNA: TGCAGTACAGGCCCAGGGGGCACAGATACGCAGTATTTT. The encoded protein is CSTGPGGTDTQYF.

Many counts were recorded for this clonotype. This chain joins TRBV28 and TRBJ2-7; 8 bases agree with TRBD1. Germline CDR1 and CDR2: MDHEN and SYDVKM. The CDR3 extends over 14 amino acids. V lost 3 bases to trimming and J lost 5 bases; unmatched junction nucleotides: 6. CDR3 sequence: CASSLVGQGDEQYF. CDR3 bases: TGTGCCAGCAGTTTGGTCGGACAGGGAGACGAGCAGTACTTC.

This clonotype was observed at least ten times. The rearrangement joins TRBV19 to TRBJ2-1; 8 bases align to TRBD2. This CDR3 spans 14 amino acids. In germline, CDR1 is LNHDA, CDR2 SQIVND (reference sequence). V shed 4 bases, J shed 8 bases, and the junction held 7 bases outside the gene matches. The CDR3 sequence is CASSKGLGIDEQFF. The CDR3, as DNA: TGTGCCAGTAGTAAGGGACTAGGGATCGATGAGCAGTTCTTC.

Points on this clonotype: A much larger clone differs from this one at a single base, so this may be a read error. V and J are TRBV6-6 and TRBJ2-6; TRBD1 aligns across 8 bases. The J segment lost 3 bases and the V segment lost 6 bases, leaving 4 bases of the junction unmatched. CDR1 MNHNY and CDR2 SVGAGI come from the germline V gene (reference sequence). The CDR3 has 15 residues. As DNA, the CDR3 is TGTGCCAGCAGGCGACAGGGGTATGGGGCCAACGTCCTGACTTTC. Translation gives CASRRQGYGANVLTF.

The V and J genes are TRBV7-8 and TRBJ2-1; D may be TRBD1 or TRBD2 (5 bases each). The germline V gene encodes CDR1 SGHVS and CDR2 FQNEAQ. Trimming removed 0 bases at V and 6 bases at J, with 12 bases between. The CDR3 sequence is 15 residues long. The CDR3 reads CASSLAFTGGNEQFF. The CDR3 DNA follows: TGTGCCAGCAGCTTAGCCTTTACAGGAGGCAATGAGCAGTTCTTC.

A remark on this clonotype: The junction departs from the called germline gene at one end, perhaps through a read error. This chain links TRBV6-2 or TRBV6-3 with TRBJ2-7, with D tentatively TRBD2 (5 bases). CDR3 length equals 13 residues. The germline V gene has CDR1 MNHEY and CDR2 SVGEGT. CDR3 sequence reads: CASSHSRTYEQYF. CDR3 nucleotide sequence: TGTGCCAGCAGTCACTCTAGGACTTACGAGCAGTACTTC.

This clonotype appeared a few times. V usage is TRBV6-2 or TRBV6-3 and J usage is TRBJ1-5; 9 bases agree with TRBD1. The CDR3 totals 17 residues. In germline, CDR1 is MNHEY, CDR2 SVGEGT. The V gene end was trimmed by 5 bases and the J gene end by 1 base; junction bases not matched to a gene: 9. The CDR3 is CASSPRTGVGSNQPQHF. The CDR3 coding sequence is TGTGCCAGCAGTCCAAGGACAGGGGTAGGAAGCAATCAGCCCCAGCATTTT.

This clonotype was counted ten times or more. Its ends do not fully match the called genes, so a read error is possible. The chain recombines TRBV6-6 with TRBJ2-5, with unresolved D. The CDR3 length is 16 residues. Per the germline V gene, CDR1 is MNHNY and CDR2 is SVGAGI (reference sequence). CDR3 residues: CASSHSIFTGQETQYF. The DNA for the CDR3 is TGTGCCAGCAGTCACTCGATTTTTACGGGCCAAGAGACCCAGTACTTC.

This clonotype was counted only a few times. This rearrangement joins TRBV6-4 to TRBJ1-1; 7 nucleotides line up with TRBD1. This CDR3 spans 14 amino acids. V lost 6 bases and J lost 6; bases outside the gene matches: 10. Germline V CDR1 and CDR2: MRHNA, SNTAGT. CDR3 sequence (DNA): TGTGCCAGCAGACGGACAGGAACGGGACCTGAAGCTTTCTTT. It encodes CASRRTGTGPEAFF.

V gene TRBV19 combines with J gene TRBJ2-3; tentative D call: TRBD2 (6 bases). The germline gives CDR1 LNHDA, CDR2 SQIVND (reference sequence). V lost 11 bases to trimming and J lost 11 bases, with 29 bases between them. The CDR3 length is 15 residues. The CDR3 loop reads CASLAGPGSYNEQYF. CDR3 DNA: TGTGCCTCTCTGGCGGGGCCTGGATCCTACAATGAGCAGTATTTT.

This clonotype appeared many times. Written as DNA, the CDR3 is TGTGCCAGTAGCGGCAGGGGAGCAGATCAGCCCCAGCATTTT. This translates into CASSGRGADQPQHF. The V gene is TRBV19, the J gene TRBJ1-5; TRBD1 might be the D (6 bases). This CDR3 has 14 residues. Trimming stripped 6 bases from V and 5 bases from J, with 14 bases between. CDR1 is LNHDA, CDR2 SQIVND, per germline (reference sequence).

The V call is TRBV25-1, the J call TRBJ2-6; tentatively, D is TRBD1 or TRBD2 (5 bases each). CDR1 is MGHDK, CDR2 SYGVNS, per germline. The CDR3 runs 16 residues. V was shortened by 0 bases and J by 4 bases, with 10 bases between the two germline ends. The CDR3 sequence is CASSEYGGGGANVLTF. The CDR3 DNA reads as TGTGCCAGCAGTGAATATGGGGGTGGGGGGGCCAACGTCCTGACTTTC.

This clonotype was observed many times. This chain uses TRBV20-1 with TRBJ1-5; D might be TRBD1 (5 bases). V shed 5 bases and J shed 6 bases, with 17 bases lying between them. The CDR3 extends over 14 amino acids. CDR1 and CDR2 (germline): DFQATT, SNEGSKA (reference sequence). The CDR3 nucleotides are TGCAGTGCTCCCCCCCGGCAGGGAATTCAGCCCCAGCATTTT. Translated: CSAPPRQGIQPQHF.

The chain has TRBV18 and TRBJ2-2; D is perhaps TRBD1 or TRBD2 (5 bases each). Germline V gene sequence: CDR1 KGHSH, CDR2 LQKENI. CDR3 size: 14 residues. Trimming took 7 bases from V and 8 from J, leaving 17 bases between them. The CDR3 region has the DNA TGTGCCAGCTTATCCGATAAAGGGACGGGGGAGCTGTTTTTT. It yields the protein CASLSDKGTGELFF.

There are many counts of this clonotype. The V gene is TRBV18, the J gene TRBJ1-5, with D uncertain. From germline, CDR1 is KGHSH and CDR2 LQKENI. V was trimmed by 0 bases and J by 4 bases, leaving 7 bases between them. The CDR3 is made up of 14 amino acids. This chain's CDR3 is CASSPPQPNQPQHF. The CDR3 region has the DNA TGTGCCAGCTCACCACCCCAGCCTAATCAGCCCCAGCATTTT.

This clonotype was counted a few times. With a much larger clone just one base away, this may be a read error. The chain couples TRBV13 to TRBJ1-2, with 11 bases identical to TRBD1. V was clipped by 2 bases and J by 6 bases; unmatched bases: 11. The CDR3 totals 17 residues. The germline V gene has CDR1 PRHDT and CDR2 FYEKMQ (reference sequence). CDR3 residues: CASSLRRGQGVEDGYTF. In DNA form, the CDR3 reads TGTGCCAGCAGCTTACGACGGGGACAGGGGGTCGAGGATGGCTACACCTTC.

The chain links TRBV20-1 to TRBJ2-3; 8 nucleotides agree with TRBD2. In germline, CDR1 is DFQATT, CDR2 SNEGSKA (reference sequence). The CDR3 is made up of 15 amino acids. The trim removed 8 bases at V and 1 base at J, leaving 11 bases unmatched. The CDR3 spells CSCTSGPGGTDTQYF. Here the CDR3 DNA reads TGCAGTTGCACTAGCGGACCCGGGGGCACAGATACGCAGTATTTT.

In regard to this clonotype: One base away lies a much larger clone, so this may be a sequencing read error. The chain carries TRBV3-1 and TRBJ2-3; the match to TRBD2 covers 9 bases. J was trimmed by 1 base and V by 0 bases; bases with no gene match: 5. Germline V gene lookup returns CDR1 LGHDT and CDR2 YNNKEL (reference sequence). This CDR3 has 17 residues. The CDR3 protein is CASSQDVASGGTDTQYF. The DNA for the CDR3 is TGTGCCAGCAGCCAAGATGTGGCTAGCGGGGGCACAGATACGCAGTATTTT.

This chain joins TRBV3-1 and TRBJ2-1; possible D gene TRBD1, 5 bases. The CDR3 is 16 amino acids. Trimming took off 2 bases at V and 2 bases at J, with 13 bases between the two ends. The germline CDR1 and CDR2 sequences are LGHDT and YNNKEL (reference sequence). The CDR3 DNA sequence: TGTGCCAGCAGCCAACAGGTGGGGCCCCCCTACAATGAGCAGTTCTTC. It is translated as CASSQQVGPPYNEQFF.

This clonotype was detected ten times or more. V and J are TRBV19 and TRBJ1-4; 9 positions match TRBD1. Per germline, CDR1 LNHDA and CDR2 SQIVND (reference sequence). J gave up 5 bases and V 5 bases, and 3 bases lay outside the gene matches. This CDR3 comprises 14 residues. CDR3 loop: CASSGTGLNEKLFF. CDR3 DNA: TGTGCCAGTAGTGGGACAGGGTTGAATGAAAAACTGTTTTTT. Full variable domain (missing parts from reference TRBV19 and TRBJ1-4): DGGITQSPKYLFRKEGQNVTLSCEQNLNHDAMYWYRQDPGQGLRLIYYSQIVNDFQKGDIAEGYSVSREKKESFPLTVTSAQKNPTAFYLCASSGTGLNEKLFFGSGTQLSVL.

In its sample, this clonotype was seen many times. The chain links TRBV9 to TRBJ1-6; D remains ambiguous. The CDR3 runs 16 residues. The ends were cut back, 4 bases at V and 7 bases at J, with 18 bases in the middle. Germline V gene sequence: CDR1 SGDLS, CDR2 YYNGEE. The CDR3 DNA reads TGTGCCAGCAGCTTCCAAGCCCTCGAGACGAATTCACCCCTCCACTTT. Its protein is CASSFQALETNSPLHF. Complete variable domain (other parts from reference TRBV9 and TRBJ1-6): DSGVTQTPKHLITATGQRVTLRCSPRSGDLSVYWYQQSLDQGLQFLIQYYNGEERAKGNILERFSAQQFPDLHSELNLSSLELGDSALYFCASSFQALETNSPLHFGNGTRLTVT.

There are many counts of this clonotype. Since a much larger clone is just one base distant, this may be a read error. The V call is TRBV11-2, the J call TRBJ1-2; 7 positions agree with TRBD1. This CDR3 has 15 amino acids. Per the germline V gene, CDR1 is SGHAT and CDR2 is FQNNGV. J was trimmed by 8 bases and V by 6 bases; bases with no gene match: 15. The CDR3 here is CASSQGQAPIWGYTF. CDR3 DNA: TGTGCCAGCAGTCAAGGACAGGCTCCGATTTGGGGCTACACCTTC.

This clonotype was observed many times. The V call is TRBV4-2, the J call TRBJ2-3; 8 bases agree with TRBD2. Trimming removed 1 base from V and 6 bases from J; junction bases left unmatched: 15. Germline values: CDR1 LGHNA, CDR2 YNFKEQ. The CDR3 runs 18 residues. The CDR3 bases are TGTGCCAGCAGCCAAGGGATGCCGGGACTAGGTGGAGAGGATACGCAGTATTTT. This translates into CASSQGMPGLGGEDTQYF.